This T cell receptor beta chain originates from a study of blood T cell repertoires in COVID-19. Profiled with immunoSEQ multiplex PCR; TCRdb holds only in-frame clones, not every one. The data contain some 320,000 clones, 75% to 90% of them singletons. Looked up from germline, CDR1 is LNHDA and CDR2 is SQIVND (reference sequence). The CDR3 has 14 residues. V lost 4 bases, J lost 4 bases, and 3 bases stayed unmatched. Participants were aged about 18 to 100 years from roughly 26 US areas. This chain links TRBV19 with TRBJ2-3, with 9 bases that match TRBD1. This clonotype originated in a man aged 60 to 75 who had recovered from COVID-19. Sequenced input: PBMCs or T cells enriched from blood (not recorded which). CDR3 protein: CASSSHRGPDTQYF. The CDR3 DNA is TGTGCCAGTAGTAGCCACAGGGGGCCAGATACGCAGTATTTT.